A selection of T cell receptor beta chains follows, all from one sample in a study of T cell changes during pregnancy in multiple sclerosis. TCRdb keeps only in-frame clones here, not all; method: immunoSEQ multiplex PCR. Of tens of thousands of clones in the sample, 92% were seen once. The sample in question was CD4+ T cells from peripheral blood mononuclear cells, obtained after pregnancy. Source of these receptors: a female donor in good health, enrolled as a control in a pregnancy study. CDR3s include the opening cysteine and the closing phenylalanine or tryptophan. D genes are given only for firm matches. The size field is filled for only some rows; it gives once, few, many or a size class.

TRBV2	few	TRBJ1-6	NA	TGTGCCAGCCTAGCACCGGGTCTGTCCTATAATTCACCCCTCCACTTT	CASLAPGLSYNSPLHF
TRBV28	NA	TRBJ2-1	TRBD2	TGTGCCAGCAGTTCCTATGCAGCGGGGGAGTATCAAAATGAGCAGTTCTTC	CASSSYAAGEYQNEQFF
TRBV6-5	NA	TRBJ2-7	NA	TGTGCCAGCAGCCAAAAAGGAGACCGATACGAGCAGTACTTC	CASSQKGDRYEQYF
TRBV19	NA	TRBJ2-1	NA	TGTGCCAGTAGTAGGTTTCCGGGGGACAATGAGCAGTTCTTC	CASSRFPGDNEQFF
TRBV6-5	NA	TRBJ1-5	NA	TGTGCCAGCAGCAAAGGGGTAGCGGGCAATCAGCCCCAGCATTTT	CASSKGVAGNQPQHF
TRBV5-1	NA	TRBJ2-1	NA	TGCGCCAGCAGCGTACAGGAGACGTCCTACAATGAGCAGTTCTTC	CASSVQETSYNEQFF
TRBV7-2	once	TRBJ1-5	TRBD1	TGTGCCAGCAGCTCGGTGACAGGGAGCAATCAGCCCCAGCATTTT	CASSSVTGSNQPQHF
TRBV5-1	NA	TRBJ2-2	TRBD1	TGCGCCAGCAGCTTGGAGACAGGGAATACCGGGGAGCTGTTTTTT	CASSLETGNTGELFF
TRBV5-1	NA	TRBJ1-3	NA	TGCGCCAGCAGCTTGGAGGGGCAGGCCGGAAACACCATATATTTT	CASSLEGQAGNTIYF
TRBV7-8	NA	TRBJ1-4	NA	TGTGCCAGCGGCAGGGGTAACGAAAAACTGTTTTTT	CASGRGNEKLFF
TRBV18	NA	TRBJ2-5	TRBD2	TGTGCCAGCTCACCAAGAAGCGGGGAAGGGACCCAGTACTTC	CASSPRSGEGTQYF
TRBV7-2	NA	TRBJ1-5	TRBD1	TGTGCCAGCAGCTTAGGGGACAGTAACAATCAGCCCCAGCATTTT	CASSLGDSNNQPQHF
TRBV2	NA	TRBJ1-6	NA	TGTGCCAGCAGGAATACAGGGTCCATTAGTTCACCCCTCCACTTT	CASRNTGSISSPLHF
TRBV9	NA	TRBJ2-7	TRBD2	TGTGCCAGCAGCCCCGAGGGAGGGGTGGGTTTGCGAGAGCAGTACTTC	CASSPEGGVGLREQYF
TRBV5-4	NA	TRBJ1-2	NA	TGTGCCAGCAGCTTGAGGACTACAGCGGGCATTGGCTACACCTTC	CASSLRTTAGIGYTF
TRBV29-1	NA	TRBJ1-3	TRBD1	TGCAGCGTTCGATCGACGAATTTAGGACAGGGAGGAAACACCATATATTTT	CSVRSTNLGQGGNTIYF